This TCR beta chain was obtained from a study of regulatory T cells in long-lasting Graves disease (dated by TCRdb to the early 2020s). Concerning the study at large: In the newly diagnosed Graves' disease group, patients had been taking antithyroid drugs for less than 3 months. The study was registered as a clinical trial and conducted in China. A total of around 33 samples were covered by TCR sequencing, comprising around 13 persistent and around 20 newly diagnosed Graves' disease patients. Patients with persistent Graves' disease were compared with patients with newly diagnosed Graves' disease using TCR sequencing and RNA sequencing of peripheral blood. Study-level results and caveats: As a limitation, the authors acknowledged that the small sample size may reduce accuracy. More public clonotypes were shared among persistent patients (around 2,600) than among newly diagnosed patients (over 900). TRBV28, TRBJ1-2 and TRBJ2-5 were preferentially used in persistent disease, while TRBV20-1 and TRBJ2-1 were favored in newly diagnosed disease. Persistent Graves' disease patients showed lower TCR Shannon entropy and fewer highly expanded clones than newly diagnosed patients, suggesting clonal expansion. Peripheral blood alone was examined, since thyroid tissue, which constituted the primary lesion, could not be accessed. Sequencing and analysis were restricted to the TCR beta chain.

Libraries were made using multiplex PCR. Sequencing was carried out with an Illumina HiSeq 4000. To build TCR beta libraries, CDR3 regions were amplified by Arm-PCR using iRepertoire HTBI primers. Before sequencing, the PCR products went through gel purification. The published analysis was carried out like this. Across samples, fewer than 70 TRBV and 12 to 15 TRBJ segments were identified and used for gene usage analysis of CDR3 amino acid clonotypes. COPE and FqMerger were used to merge filtered high-quality paired reads into contigs. BLAST was used to align contigs to IMGT TRBV, TRBD and TRBJ reference genes, and CDR3 was defined according to IMGT. Any clonotype with a frequency above 0.1% was classified as a highly expanded clone. Repertoire diversity was measured by Shannon entropy, and V-J evenness by the Gini coefficient. Public clonotypes were defined as clonotypes shared by more than one individual. TCRdb reprocessed the public reads (quality trimming at Q25 with fastp, clone calling with MiXCR) and kept in-frame beta chains. Identical CDR3 protein sequences are pooled into one entry, listed with their most common genes and DNA. The V and J calls were determined by TCRdb, not by the authors. The sample table holds over 450,000 distinct CDR3 sequences, of which around 11% were seen once. The leading ten clones occupy roughly 8.9% of the sample.

CDR1 and CDR2 were assigned from the germline V gene as LGHNA and YSLEER. CDR3 length: 14 amino acids, cysteine to phenylalanine. Of the read, only the CDR3 DNA is kept; its 42 bases are in frame from base 1. V is shortened by 0 bases, J by 1 base, and the region joining them spans 5 bases. Explained via the paper, the time point label denotes: newly diagnosed GD, antithyroid drugs for less than 3 months. For both TCR sequencing and RNA sequencing, RNA was extracted from PBMCs using TRIzol. The diagnosis of Graves' disease followed American Thyroid Association guidelines. Patients for the study were recruited at an endocrinology department in Xi'an, China. Each patient gave around 9 milliliters of peripheral blood, collected in an EDTA anticoagulant tube. PBMCs were isolated by Ficoll Paque Plus density gradient separation without further T cell sorting. An Agilent 2100 Bioanalyzer and agarose gel were used to assess RNA quality, and a NanoDrop 2000 was used to measure RNA concentration.

This clonotype was seen only a few times. The antigen this receptor binds is unknown. The input lacks base qualities; no much larger clone sits a single base away. This sample also belongs to another study, concerning T cells in Graves' hyperthyroidism and ophthalmopathy. The second study, in turn, reports: Stable Graves' hyperthyroidism was defined as no progression to ophthalmopathy during 18 months of follow-up. The hyperthyroidism patients were between 18 and 65 years old and newly diagnosed, with a disease duration of less than 2 months. Exclusion was applied to patients with uncontrolled infections, other autoimmune diseases, pregnancy or lactation. Diagnoses relied on clinical symptoms, serum thyroxine and TRAb, thyroid ultrasound and orbital computed tomography. The TCR CDR3 was subjected to a first round of RT-PCR using the HTBI primer set and the Qiagen OneStep RT-PCR kit. Most expanded thyroid clonotypes (frequency above 0.001) were also detected in blood, a finding suggesting that blood repertoires may reflect thyroid immune responses. A model built on a 13 V-J signature distinguished ophthalmopathy from stable hyperthyroidism, reaching 87.88% sensitivity and about 81% specificity in cross-validation and 80%/75% in testing. In validation, the model predicted progression to ophthalmopathy a median of around six months before onset, with over 60% sensitivity and more than 72% specificity. To identify distinguishing TCR V-J signatures, a discovery cohort of around 98 patients was used, comprising some 45 with Graves' ophthalmopathy and under 60 with stable Graves' hyperthyroidism. Whether ophthalmopathy could be predicted prospectively was tested in an independent validation cohort made up of roughly 20 hyperthyroidism patients plus 17 patients who later progressed to ophthalmopathy. The roughly 100 discovery patients were randomly split 7:3 into training and test sets. Thyroid tissue and blood T-cell repertoires from about six Graves' hyperthyroidism patients were also compared in the study. After sampling, hyperthyroidism patients received methimazole starting at 30 mg daily, and ophthalmopathy patients received high-dose intravenous methylprednisolone. Libraries were constructed in a second round of multiplex PCR, after which size selection and purification were carried out. The libraries were sequenced on an Illumina HiSeq2000 using paired-end 100 bp reads. Raw data were processed with SOAPnuke, discarding reads with adapters, uncalled bases, mean Phred below 15, or no exact constant-primer or identifier match. COPE v1.2.5 was used to merge the high-quality paired reads, and each unique nucleotide sequence was defined as a clonotype. Clonotypes were aligned to IMGT TRBV, TRBD and TRBJ reference segments using MiTCR v1.1. Analysis was restricted to V-J combinations with a frequency above 0.0001, which covered roughly 99% of repertoires. The TCS score was defined as F50 (clonal expansion) divided by E x V (chaos), with BLOSUM62-based TCRdist calculated between CDR3 peptides within each V-J. Welch's t-statistics and random forest reduced 514 V-J features to around 14, which were used in a naive Bayes classifier (R e1071). Sample size was not statistically predetermined, and blinding of investigators to group allocation was not performed. The paper describes TCR Vbeta CDR3 sequencing of 135 peripheral blood samples, made up of roughly 40 ophthalmopathy patients, roughly 75 hyperthyroidism patients and around 17 progressor patients.

The chain joins TRBV4-3 to TRBJ2-3; the D gene is not confidently resolved. The starting material was peripheral blood mononuclear cells (PBMCs), obtained at new diagnosis, from a patient treated with antithyroid drugs. The clonotype was recovered from a woman aged 25 to 39 with Graves disease. Donor details come from another sample of the same person, matched by shared clones. CDR3 protein: CASSQEPGTDTQYF. The nucleotide sequence reads TGCGCCAGCAGCCAAGAGCCGGGCACAGATACGCAGTATTTT.